This T cell receptor (beta chain) was identified during a study of PD-L1 blockade in urothelial cancer. Study summary: Male patients with bladder-origin urothelial cancer numbered about nine tenths of the roughly 29. The researchers analyzed blood 3 weeks (second dose) and 6 weeks after treatment start.

Time point indicated: peripheral blood 6 weeks after treatment start. Each patient gave between 1 and 8 samples, pretreatment and on-treatment. This clone was found a few times. Method: immunoSEQ multiplex PCR; TCRdb's copy keeps in-frame clones and lacks some. There are about 120,000 clones in the sample; 75% to 95% occur only once, and 3.5% to 4.5% lies in the top ten. The CDR3 length is 13 residues. Trimming took off 4 bases at V and 5 bases at J, with 12 bases between the two ends. CDR1 is SNHLY, CDR2 FYNNEI, per germline. The sequencing here drew on PBMCs, taken around atezolizumab (anti-PD-L1) treatment. This sequence originates from a man in his 60s with urothelial cancer. The V gene is TRBV2, the J gene TRBJ2-7; weak D call: TRBD1 (5 bases). The CDR3 here is CASSGVWGNEQYF. The CDR3, as DNA: TGTGCCAGCAGTGGTGTATGGGGCAACGAGCAGTACTTC.